This passage covers 16 T cell receptor beta chains from one sample sequenced in a study of metastatic and nonmetastatic thyroid tumors. Patients were all untreated before their thyroid surgery. Through MiXCR, TCRdb re-clonotyped the PCR reads. The table has about 64,000 clones, under 20% seen once. The sequenced sample was blood. Receptors originate from a male donor with papillary thyroid cancer or a benign thyroid nodule (not recorded which). Some clones in this sample may be carry-over from other donors' samples.

This clone has at least ten counts. This chain links TRBV7-8 with TRBJ1-1; maybe TRBD1 (5 bases). Germline V gene sequence: CDR1 SGHVS, CDR2 FQNEAQ. V was trimmed by 5 bases and J by 4 bases, leaving 17 bases between them. The CDR3 runs to 15 residues. DNA for the CDR3: TGTGCCAGCAGCCCCCAGGGACGGGTAACCACTGAAGCTTTCTTT. Encoded protein: CASSPQGRVTTEAFF.

Concerning this clone: A much larger clone lies a single base off, so this may be a read error. The J gene is TRBJ2-3, the V gene TRBV9, with TRBD2 matching over 7 bases. CDR3 length equals 17 residues. Germline-derived CDR1 and CDR2 are SGDLS and YYNGEE. The J segment lost 2 bases and the V segment lost 4 bases, leaving 13 bases of the junction unmatched. CDR3 sequence: CASSYPPSGNVTDTQYF. The CDR3 DNA sequence: TGTGCCAGCAGCTACCCCCCCAGCGGGAATGTCACAGATACGCAGTATTTT. Full variable domain (outside the CDR3, taken from reference TRBV9 and TRBJ2-3): DSGVTQTPKHLITATGQRVTLRCSPRSGDLSVYWYQQSLDQGLQFLIQYYNGEERAKGNILERFSAQQFPDLHSELNLSSLELGDSALYFCASSYPPSGNVTDTQYFGPGTRLTVL.

This clone was observed many times. The V gene is TRBV10-3, the J gene TRBJ2-7; perhaps D is TRBD1 or TRBD2 (5 bases each). The V end lost 6 bases, the J end lost 5 bases, and 11 bases lay between the germline ends. The germline gives CDR1 ENHRY, CDR2 SYGVKD. CDR3 size: 12 residues. The CDR3 here is CAISLGTDEQYF. CDR3 DNA sequence: TGTGCCATCAGCCTAGGGACCGACGAGCAGTACTTC.

This clone is labeled medium-sized. The chain is built from TRBV13 and TRBJ1-6, with D perhaps TRBD1 (6 bases). V was shortened by 6 bases and J by 4 bases, with 13 bases between the two germline ends. Germline CDR1 reads PRHDT; CDR2 reads FYEKMQ (reference sequence). This CDR3 is 15 amino acids long. This CDR3 is CASRVRGAYNSPLHF. Here the CDR3 DNA reads TGTGCCAGCAGGGTAAGGGGGGCTTATAATTCACCCCTCCACTTT.

This clone has ten or more counts. The CDR3 loop is CASSQSRSSYNEQFF. CDR3 nucleotide sequence: TGCGCCAGCAGCCAAAGTCGGAGCTCCTACAATGAGCAGTTCTTC. The V and J genes are TRBV4-1 and TRBJ2-1; no firm D call. This CDR3 contains 15 residues. Trimming pared 2 bases from V and 0 bases from J, leaving 8 bases between. CDR1 is MGHRA and CDR2 is YSYEKL in the germline V gene.

At least ten counts were recorded for this clone. The chain joins TRBV7-3 to TRBJ2-1; possibly TRBD1 for D (5 bases). Germline V gene data show CDR1 as SGHTA and CDR2 as FQGTGA. The CDR3 has 13 amino acids. V dropped 2 bases and J dropped 5 bases, with 7 bases sitting between them. CDR3 region: CASSLARDNEQFF. CDR3 sequence (DNA): TGTGCCAGCAGCTTAGCCAGGGACAATGAGCAGTTCTTC.

At least ten counts were recorded for this clone. The chain joins TRBV11-2 to TRBJ1-1, with 7 bases aligning to TRBD1. Germline trimming cut 2 bases from V and 10 bases from J; bases unmatched to any gene: 16. Germline V gives CDR1 SGHAT, CDR2 FQNNGV. CDR3 length: 16 residues. The CDR3 spells CASSLTMQGGPVGAFF. The DNA for the CDR3 is TGTGCCAGCAGCTTAACTATGCAGGGGGGTCCCGTCGGAGCTTTCTTT.

This clone showed up many times. The chain joins TRBV4-2 to TRBJ1-5; no reliable D call. There are 16 residues in the CDR3. V was shortened by 0 bases and J by 5 bases, with 14 bases between the two germline ends. The germline gives CDR1 LGHNA, CDR2 YNFKEQ. CDR3 DNA sequence: TGTGCCAGCAGCCAAGATTACGGAGATTCTTATCAGCCCCAGCATTTT. Residues: CASSQDYGDSYQPQHF.

This clone was recorded at least ten times. The chain's CDR3 is CASSLPTGGATNEKLFF. DNA for the CDR3: TGTGCCAGCAGCTTACCGACAGGGGGAGCAACTAATGAAAAACTGTTTTTT. V gene TRBV7-9 combines with J gene TRBJ1-4; TRBD1 aligns across 9 bases. Germline V gene data show CDR1 as SEHNR and CDR2 as FQNEAQ (reference sequence). V trimming: 2 bases; J trimming: 0 bases; junction bases outside the gene matches: 4. The CDR3 is 17 amino acids.

This clone was detected many times. J is TRBJ1-1 and V is TRBV5-1; D is perhaps TRBD1 (6 bases). CDR1 SGHRS and CDR2 YFSETQ come from the germline V gene. This CDR3 region has 12 residues. V was trimmed by 5 bases and J by 9 bases, leaving 14 bases between them. CDR3 DNA sequence: TGCGCCAGCAGTTCCGACAGGAGTAAAGCTTTCTTT. It codes for CASSSDRSKAFF.

A note on this clone: Possible read error: a much larger clone is one base away. The chain has TRBV5-8 and TRBJ2-5; D unclear. V was pared by 9 bases and J by 4 bases, with 25 bases between. The CDR3 is made up of 16 amino acids. Per germline, CDR1 SGHTS and CDR2 YDEGEE. CDR3 sequence: CANTPRRVGSAETQYF. The CDR3 DNA sequence: TGTGCCAACACCCCCCGAAGGGTAGGGTCAGCAGAGACCCAGTACTTC.

There are many counts of this clone. The gene calls are TRBV9 and TRBJ1-1, with no clear D. V lost 0 bases, J lost 1 base, and 4 bases lay in between. The CDR3 is made up of 13 amino acids. Germline V gene lookup returns CDR1 SGDLS and CDR2 YYNGEE. The CDR3 region is CASSVEQNTEAFF. The CDR3 nucleotides read TGTGCCAGCAGCGTAGAGCAGAACACTGAAGCTTTCTTT.

This clone rates as large. V and J are TRBV2 and TRBJ1-6, with D perhaps matching TRBD1 (5 bases). The CDR3 runs 16 residues. CDR1 and CDR2 (germline): SNHLY, FYNNEI. Between the trimmed V and J ends, which lost 3 bases and 0 bases, there was a span of 9 bases. The CDR3: CASSEGGSSYNSPLHF. Written as DNA, the CDR3 is TGTGCCAGCAGTGAGGGGGGGAGCTCCTATAATTCACCCCTCCACTTT.

The chain is built from TRBV5-1 and TRBJ2-1; 14 bases fit TRBD2. The germline gives CDR1 SGHRS, CDR2 YFSETQ. Trimming removed 3 bases from V and 8 bases from J; junction bases left unmatched: 7. CDR3 length: 16 residues. The CDR3: CASSSSGTSGRYEQFF. The CDR3 DNA follows: TGCGCCAGCAGCTCCTCCGGGACTAGCGGGAGATATGAGCAGTTCTTC.

Comment on this clone: One junction end does not reproduce the germline sequence, and a read error may be involved. The chain combines TRBV2 with TRBJ2-2; D not resolved. The CDR3 extends over 14 amino acids. Germline V gene sequence: CDR1 SNHLY, CDR2 FYNNEI. The CDR3 loop reads CASSDTANTWDLFF. The CDR3 bases are TGTGCCAGCAGTGACACCGCGAACACCTGGGATCTGTTTTTT. Full variable domain (outside the CDR3, taken from reference TRBV2 and TRBJ2-2): EPEVTQTPSHQVTQMGQEVILRCVPISNHLYFYWYRQILGQKVEFLVSFYNNEISEKSEIFDDQFSVERPDGSNFTLKIRSTKLEDSAMYFCASSDTANTWDLFFGEGSRLTVL.

This clone was picked up many times. V usage is TRBV4-3 and J usage is TRBJ1-5; D ambiguous. V shed 0 bases and J shed 4 bases, with 10 bases lying between them. The CDR3 is made up of 15 amino acids. CDR1 and CDR2 (germline): LGHNA, YSLEER. The CDR3 protein is CASSQDPDSNQPQHF. CDR3 nucleotide sequence: TGCGCCAGCAGCCAAGATCCGGACTCTAATCAGCCCCAGCATTTT.